This T cell receptor (beta chain) stems from a study of shared clonotypes between healthy human individuals. Repertoires were generated with immunoSEQ multiplex PCR, while TCRdb's copy carries only in-frame clones and drops some. There are over 2 million clones in the sample; about 95% occur only once, and approximately 1.2% lies in the top ten. CD45RO-negative, CCR7-selected cells formed the naive CD8 fraction, which excluded terminally differentiated effector memory CD45RA+ cells. This TCR derives from a young man in good health. Sequencing was done on a sample of naive CD8+ T cells sorted from blood.

The CDR3 here is CASSPWTGNEQYF. The CDR3 DNA reads TGCGCCAGCAGCCCATGGACAGGTAACGAGCAGTACTTC. The V call is TRBV5-1, the J call TRBJ2-7; 7 bases fit TRBD1. The CDR3 spans 13 residues. Per the germline V gene, CDR1 is SGHRS and CDR2 is YFSETQ. With 4 bases clipped from V and 5 bases from J, the junction kept 6 bases outside the gene matches.